A selection of T cell receptor beta chains follows, all from one sample in a study of T cell clonotyping in hematopoietic cell transplantation. The method was immunoSEQ multiplex PCR; TCRdb's version includes in-frame clones alone and lacks a portion of them. The sample contains about 9,400 clones, about 75% of which appear only once. The source was PBMCs, collected 180 days after allogeneic stem cell transplant. These receptors came from a male patient in his thirties or forties who had an allogeneic stem cell transplant from a related donor, so the T cells may come from the graft donor. Some clones in this sample may be carry-over from other donors' samples. Both conserved end residues are part of each CDR3. The order of the fields is J gene, V gene, D gene, clone size, CDR3 protein, CDR3 DNA. A D gene is named only where the DNA matches it firmly. Part of the rows lack a size; the others show once, few, many or a class for expanded clones.

TRBJ2-1 TRBV7-2 - - CASSQQYNEQFF TGTGCCAGCAGCCAACAGTACAATGAGCAGTTCTTC
TRBJ2-5 TRBV9 - - CASSVGGGETQYF TGTGCCAGCAGCGTAGGGGGCGGGGAGACCCAGTACTTC
TRBJ1-1 TRBV7-2 - few CASSLFVANTEAFF TGTGCCAGCAGCTTATTCGTTGCGAACACTGAAGCTTTCTTT
TRBJ2-7 TRBV5-4 - - CASSFSQAHSYEQYF TGTGCCAGCAGCTTTTCCCAGGCCCACTCCTACGAGCAGTACTTC
TRBJ1-2 TRBV10-3 - few CAISPSGTNLGGYTF TGTGCCATCAGTCCCTCCGGGACCAATCTGGGCGGCTACACCTTC
TRBJ1-2 TRBV11-1 - - CASSSGVYYGYTF TGTGCCAGCAGCTCAGGGGTATACTATGGCTACACCTTC
TRBJ2-3 TRBV30 - - CAWRHEPDSENIDTQYF TGTGCCTGGAGACACGAGCCGGACTCAGAAAACATAGATACGCAGTATTTT
TRBJ1-1 TRBV5-1 - - CASSLYIMNTEAFF TGCGCCAGCAGCTTGTACATAATGAACACTGAAGCTTTCTTT
TRBJ1-2 TRBV7-8 TRBD1 - CASSSMGQGTYGYTF TGTGCCAGCAGCTCGATGGGACAGGGAACCTATGGCTACACCTTC
TRBJ1-6 TRBV30 - - CAWTAFNSPLHF TGTGCCTGGACTGCCTTTAATTCACCCCTCCACTTT
TRBJ2-7 TRBV7-3 - - CASSLGRVPYEQYF TGTGCCAGCAGCTTAGGCAGGGTTCCATACGAGCAGTACTTC
TRBJ1-3 TRBV6-5 - - CASSYDSSSGNTIYF TGTGCCAGCAGTTACGACAGCAGCTCTGGAAACACCATATATTTT
TRBJ2-2 TRBV7-9 TRBD2 - CASSLRASGTNTGELFF TGTGCCAGCAGCCTACGCGCTAGCGGGACTAACACCGGGGAGCTGTTTTTT
TRBJ2-5 TRBV6-6 - - CASSYFGGQETQYF TGTGCCAGCAGTTACTTTGGGGGCCAAGAGACCCAGTACTTC
TRBJ2-3 TRBV9 - - CASSFSEGTSTDTQYF TGTGCCAGCAGCTTCTCGGAGGGGACTAGCACAGATACGCAGTATTTT
TRBJ1-5 TRBV30 - - CAWSPRGPQPQHF TGTGCCTGGAGTCCCAGAGGCCCTCAGCCCCAGCATTTT
TRBJ2-5 TRBV7-3 - - CASSLKAWETQYF TGTGCCAGCAGCTTAAAAGCTTGGGAGACCCAGTACTTC
TRBJ2-5 TRBV6-1 - - CASSEAWGAETQYF TGTGCCAGCAGTGAAGCATGGGGGGCTGAGACCCAGTACTTC
TRBJ2-5 TRBV4-3 TRBD1 - CASSQWTGPTETQYF TGCGCCAGCAGCCAATGGACAGGCCCAACCGAGACCCAGTACTTC
TRBJ1-1 TRBV5-1 - - CASSLGVGQGNTEAFF TGCGCCAGCAGCTTGGGGGTTGGGCAGGGGAACACTGAAGCTTTCTTT
TRBJ2-5 TRBV7-8 - once CASSLLGTPTEETQYF TGTGCCAGCAGCTTACTAGGGACACCCACCGAAGAGACCCAGTACTTC
TRBJ2-7 TRBV9 TRBD1 - CASSADRGDYEQYF TGTGCCAGCAGCGCCGACAGGGGAGACTACGAGCAGTACTTC
TRBJ2-5 TRBV5-6 - - CASSLARRAQETQYF TGTGCCAGCAGCTTGGCCCGCAGGGCCCAAGAGACCCAGTACTTC